This T cell receptor (beta chain) was recorded in a study of T cell responses to AZD1222 COVID-19 vaccine. This CDR3 has 16 residues. Trimming left V 0 bases short and J 3 bases short, with 16 bases between. Germline V CDR1 and CDR2: SGDLS, YYNGEE. Libraries were prepared by immunoSEQ multiplex PCR; TCRdb keeps only in-frame clonotypes and omits some of them. The sample lists about 110,000 clones; approximately 86% were seen once. To note about this clone: The target antigen is unknown.

The study, taken as a whole, reports: Spike-specific TCR breadth and depth went up after people got two AZD1222 doses. Donors in the cohort were predominantly white British and more often female, and clonal diversity was possibly underestimated.

The origin of this receptor is an adult in good health. The rearrangement uses TRBV9 and TRBJ2-7; weak D call: TRBD2 (6 bases). The sample was peripheral blood, taken on day 0 of AZD1222 vaccination. The CDR3 here is CASSVGDGRGNYEQYF. DNA for the CDR3: TGTGCCAGCAGCGTAGGGGATGGGCGGGGAAACTACGAGCAGTACTTC.